Listed here are 25 T cell receptor beta chains from one sample, sequenced in a study of tumor-infiltrating lymphocytes in primary liver carcinoma. For blood RNA, unsorted whole blood served as the source, and germline DNA was extracted too. Priming with a constant-region primer yielded TCR beta cDNA from around 540 ng total RNA. Slightly modified ARM-PCR with three nested multiplex PCR rounds yielded TCR beta libraries. The study ran its first two PCR rounds for approximately 11 cycles each, using TRBV1-TRBV30 forward primers and a C-beta reverse primer. In TCRdb, the multiplex PCR reads were re-called with MiXCR into one record per CDR3 protein. This sample has about 300,000 distinct CDR3 sequences, with less than 75% found just once. Specimen: peripheral blood. The receptors come from a man aged 35-49 years with primary liver carcinoma and hepatitis B virus infection.

Details on this clonotype: A much larger clone lies one base from this, so it may be a read error. The chain has TRBV6-2 or TRBV6-3 and TRBJ1-1, with D possibly matching TRBD1 (5 bases). CDR3 length: 15 residues. Germline V gives CDR1 MNHEY, CDR2 SVGEGT. The CDR3 DNA reads as TGTGCCAGCAGGGACCAGGGAGGATGGAACACTGAAACTTTCTTT. Translated, it gives CASRDQGGWNTETFF.

Comments on this clonotype: A much bigger clone sits one base away, suggesting this may be a read error. The chain employs TRBV4-1 and TRBJ1-5, with D perhaps matching TRBD1 (5 bases). The CDR3 runs 17 residues. Germline V CDR1 and CDR2: MGHRA, YSYEKL. The CDR3 sequence is CASNQEAGAGIHQPQHF. In DNA, the CDR3 is TGCGCCAGCAACCAAGAAGCCGGGGCAGGGATACATCAGCCCCAGCATTTT.

In this sample, this clonotype turned up once. V is TRBV28 and J is TRBJ1-5; D not certain. The CDR3 runs 16 residues. Germline V gene lookup returns CDR1 MDHEN and CDR2 SYDVKM. V was shortened by 5 bases and J by 2 bases, with 16 bases between the two germline ends. CDR3 region: CASSLPFSFGNQPQHF. The CDR3 DNA is TGTGCCAGCAGTCTCCCCTTCTCCTTCGGCAATCAGCCCCAGCATTTT.

The rearrangement links TRBV7-8 to TRBJ2-7; no firm D call. The ends were cut back, 0 bases at V and 4 bases at J, with 7 bases in the middle. Germline values: CDR1 SGHVS, CDR2 FQNEAQ. The CDR3 totals 13 residues. The CDR3 loop is CASSLAELYEQYF. The CDR3 DNA reads as TGTGCCAGCAGCTTAGCGGAACTATACGAGCAGTACTTC.

Worth noting for this clonotype: This may come from a read error, since a much larger clone is one base off. The CDR3 spells CASSQSAQGSHEQYF. The CDR3, as DNA: TGCGCCAGCAGCCAATCAGCACAGGGTAGCCACGAGCAGTACTTC. The rearrangement uses TRBV4-1 and TRBJ2-7; D is perhaps TRBD1 (6 bases). CDR3 length: 15 residues. CDR1 and CDR2 (germline): MGHRA, YSYEKL. The ends were cut back, 2 bases at V and 5 bases at J, with 16 bases in the middle.

The V and J genes are TRBV14 and TRBJ2-7; D is ambiguous. V dropped 4 bases and J dropped 2 bases, with 6 bases sitting between them. The CDR3 extends over 12 amino acids. Germline CDR1 and CDR2: SGHDN and FVKESK. CDR3 loop: CASSRNAYEQYF. DNA of the CDR3: TGTGCCAGCAGCCGGAACGCCTACGAGCAGTACTTC.

Worth noting for this clonotype: One base away lies a much larger clone, so this may be a sequencing read error. The rearrangement joins TRBV6-5 to TRBJ2-5; 8 bases are a match to TRBD2. The CDR3 covers 15 residues. After removal of 6 bases from V and 2 bases from J, the junction contained 8 bases not matched to a gene. Germline values: CDR1 MNHEY, CDR2 SVGAGI. This CDR3 reads CASSEGTRGQETQYF. The CDR3 DNA is TGTGCCAGCAGCGAGGGGACTAGAGGTCAAGAGACCCAGTACTTC.

This clonotype has only a few counts. The gene calls are TRBV7-9 and TRBJ2-5, with a tentative D call TRBD2 (6 bases). Germline V gene sequence: CDR1 SEHNR, CDR2 FQNEAQ (reference sequence). The CDR3 runs to 16 residues. The V end was cut by 5 bases, the J end by 1 base, with 17 bases between. The CDR3 nucleotides are TGTGCCAGCAGCCTGGGGCGGGACGGGATCCAAGAGACCCAGTACTTC. Residues: CASSLGRDGIQETQYF.

Note on this clonotype: A much larger clone lies one base from this, so it may be a read error. This chain joins TRBV7-9 and TRBJ2-5; the D gene is possibly TRBD2 (6 bases). CDR3 length: 14 amino acids. CDR1 SEHNR and CDR2 FQNEAQ come from the germline V gene (reference sequence). The CDR3 protein is CANSSGVAQETQYF. DNA of the CDR3: TGTGCCAACAGCTCGGGAGTAGCCCAAGAGACCCAGTACTTC.

This clonotype was counted between two and nine times. A single base separates this from a much larger clone, so it may be a read error. The J gene is TRBJ2-5, the V gene TRBV5-6; unclear D gene. Trimming removed 1 base at V and 5 bases at J, with 9 bases between. Germline CDR1 and CDR2: SGHDT and YYEEEE. The CDR3 has 13 amino acids. The CDR3 region is CASSLYVTETQYF. CDR3 DNA: TGTGCCAGCAGCTTGTACGTTACGGAGACCCAGTACTTC.

This CDR3 reads CAIGIRAPSSSEQYF. The CDR3 DNA sequence: TGTGCCATCGGGATCCGGGCCCCCTCCTCCTCTGAGCAGTACTTC. The chain carries TRBV10-3 and TRBJ2-7; D gene ambiguous. Germline V gene sequence: CDR1 ENHRY, CDR2 SYGVKD. The length of the CDR3 is 15 residues. Trimming took 8 bases from V and 7 from J, leaving 24 bases between them.

A word on this clonotype: A much larger clone differs from this one at a single base, so this may be a read error. The final CDR3 position lacks the conserved phenylalanine or tryptophan, pointing to a likely read error. V gene TRBV29-1 combines with J gene TRBJ2-7; D remains unclear. The CDR3 loop spans 12 amino acids. From germline, CDR1 is SQVTM and CDR2 ANQGSEA. CDR3 in amino acids: CSVKDPSYEQYL. DNA for the CDR3: TGCAGCGTTAAAGATCCCTCCTACGAGCAGTACCTC.

The rearrangement uses TRBV7-9 and TRBJ1-3; D uncertain. Trimming took 11 bases from V and 4 from J, leaving 12 bases between them. Per germline, CDR1 SEHNR and CDR2 FQNEAQ (reference sequence). The CDR3 runs to 12 residues. CDR3 bases: TGTGCCGGGGATGTACAGGGAAACACCATATATTTT. Translating it yields CAGDVQGNTIYF.

The DNA for the CDR3 is TGTGCCAGCAGCTCGCAGGGCTCCTCTGGAAACACCATATATTTT. The encoded protein is CASSSQGSSGNTIYF. The rearrangement links TRBV7-2 to TRBJ1-3; tentative D call: TRBD1 (5 bases). This CDR3 spans 15 amino acids. The V and J ends lost 4 bases and 0 bases respectively, with 10 bases between them. Germline CDR1 reads SGHTA; CDR2 reads FQGNSA.

This rearrangement joins TRBV12-3 or TRBV12-4 to TRBJ1-2; D possibly corresponds to TRBD1 (5 bases). Trimming stripped 2 bases from V and 4 bases from J, with 11 bases between. The CDR3 runs 14 residues. The chain's CDR3 is CASSLSQGAYGYTF. The CDR3 nucleotides read TGTGCCAGCAGTTTATCGCAGGGCGCCTATGGCTACACCTTC.

In the case of this clonotype: This may come from a read error, since a much larger clone is one base off. The rearrangement links TRBV5-6 to TRBJ2-6; D is unclear. V lost 4 bases, J lost 6 bases, and 20 bases lay in between. This CDR3 has 17 residues. Germline V gene lookup returns CDR1 SGHDT and CDR2 YYEEEE. In DNA, the CDR3 is TGTGCCAGCAGCCCAGTCCTCGCCGGGTCCGCGGCCAACGTCCTGACTTTC. Translating it yields CASSPVLAGSAANVLTF.

As concerns this clonotype: This clone may be a read error of a much larger clone one base away. The chain recombines TRBV6-5 with TRBJ2-7, with D maybe TRBD1 (6 bases). The CDR3 runs to 13 residues. The germline gives CDR1 MNHEY, CDR2 SVGAGI. The CDR3 region has the DNA TGTGTCAGCAGGGATACAGGGACCTACGAGCAGTACTTC. This sequence encodes CVSRDTGTYEQYF.

As concerns this clonotype: At one end, the junction sequence differs from germline, possibly due to a read error. V gene TRBV11-1 combines with J gene TRBJ2-1; weak D call: TRBD2 (6 bases). Germline V CDR1 and CDR2: SGHAT, FQDESV (reference sequence). CDR3 size: 14 residues. The CDR3 bases are TGTTCCGGCAGCTTATCCGGGACTTCCAATGGGCAGTTCTTC. This encodes CSGSLSGTSNGQFF.

On this clonotype itself: A read error may produce the germline difference seen at one junction end. The rearrangement links TRBV6-1 to TRBJ1-6, with TRBD1 matching 8 bases. Germline V gene data show CDR1 as MNHNS and CDR2 as SASEGT. This CDR3 comprises 15 residues. Written as DNA, the CDR3 is TGTGCCAGCGGTGAAGCCCAGGGGGCGAATTCACCCCTCCACTTT. This translates into CASGEAQGANSPLHF.

A remark on this clonotype: A clone one base away is much larger, so this may be a read error. The chain recombines TRBV4-3 with TRBJ2-3; a possible D gene is TRBD2 (5 bases). The germline CDR1 and CDR2 sequences are LGHNA and YSLEER. This CDR3 spans 15 amino acids. Here the CDR3 DNA reads TGCGCCAGCAGCCACCAGCGGAGTAGCATAGATACGCAGTATTTT. Protein sequence: CASSHQRSSIDTQYF.

With respect to this clonotype: The CDR3 does not end in the conserved phenylalanine or tryptophan, so this is likely a read error. This CDR3 reads CASGRNAGQETQYY. As DNA, the CDR3 is TGCGCCAGCGGCCGGAACGCAGGGCAAGAGACCCAGTACTAC. The V gene is TRBV4-3, the J gene TRBJ2-5, with D possibly TRBD1 on 5 matching bases. Germline V lookup: CDR1 LGHNA, CDR2 YSLEER. Between the trimmed V and J ends, which lost 8 bases and 2 bases, there was a span of 15 bases. The CDR3 extends over 14 amino acids.

With respect to this clonotype: This may arise from a read error, as a much more abundant clone is one base away. The chain is built from TRBV6-5 and TRBJ2-7; D might be TRBD2 (5 bases). Germline lookup yields CDR1 MNHEY and CDR2 SVGAGI. CDR3 size: 12 residues. CDR3 protein: CVIRRGAYEQYF. In DNA, the CDR3 is TGTGTCATTCGACGGGGAGCCTACGAGCAGTACTTC.

This clonotype occurred many times. The rearrangement uses TRBV5-1 and TRBJ1-4; no firm D call. CDR3 size: 14 residues. From germline, CDR1 is SGHRS and CDR2 YFSETQ. V lost 4 bases, J lost 6 bases, and 13 bases lay in between. The CDR3 sequence is CASSPGVMDEKLFF. DNA of the CDR3: TGCGCCAGCAGCCCGGGAGTCATGGATGAAAAACTGTTTTTT.

In its sample, this clonotype was seen a few times. It may be a read error: a sequence one base away is much more abundant. The V call is TRBV4-2, the J call TRBJ2-3; TRBD2 matches 7 bases. Germline-derived CDR1 and CDR2 are LGHNA and YNFKEQ. The CDR3 has 15 residues. The chain's CDR3 is CASSPTAGAADMQYF. The CDR3 DNA reads as TGTGCCAGCAGCCCGACGGCGGGAGCAGCAGATATGCAGTATTTT.

Comment on this clonotype: This is likely a read error, given that the CDR3 carries no conserved phenylalanine or tryptophan at its end. The DNA is omitted, as the CDR3 cannot be located on it reliably, and the CDR3 follows TCRdb's listing. The chain carries TRBV7-9 and TRBJ2-7. Germline CDR1 reads SEHNR; CDR2 reads FQNEAQ (reference sequence). 14 amino acids form the CDR3, both terminal residues included. CDR3 residues: CASSPRSEVYEQCS.